This TCR beta chain is from a study of T cell responses to AZD1222 COVID-19 vaccine. On this clone itself: Its antigen remains unknown.

Produced via immunoSEQ multiplex PCR; TCRdb's table is partial and in-frame only. The sample holds about 120,000 clones, approximately 94% seen once. Recipients boosted at about 4 weeks or about 12 weeks are pooled. CDR1 and CDR2 from the germline V gene are SEHNR and FQNEAQ (reference sequence). The CDR3 totals 17 residues. V trimming: 5 bases; J trimming: 5 bases; junction bases outside the gene matches: 15. Study-level results: CD4 TCRs linked to vaccination spanned spike, dominating at 160-218 and 743-854. White British donors predominated, females outnumbered males, and clonal diversity was possibly underestimated. Recipients of AZD1222 seropositive at baseline numbered only 6 or 7.

The source is an adult who received the AZD1222 COVID-19 vaccine. J is TRBJ2-5 and V is TRBV7-9; 9 bases map to TRBD2. Specimen: peripheral blood, collected 28 days after the second AZD1222 dose. The CDR3 coding sequence is TGTGCCAGCAGCGCCCGGACTAGCGAGAAACCAACGGAGACCCAGTACTTC. The encoded protein is CASSARTSEKPTETQYF.